This TCR beta chain was documented in a study of spatial heterogeneity in lung cancer. The wider study: Available follow-up PBMC samples were sequenced, at a median of roughly two years post-resection.

Notes on this clonotype: Antigen: not known.

V trimming: 3 bases; J trimming: 0 bases; junction bases outside the gene matches: 9. Germline CDR1 SGHRS, CDR2 YFSETQ. CDR3 length: 19 residues. Overall study results and limits: The appearance of ubiquitous expanded tumor TCRs in blood was greater at resection than follow-up.

Each CDR3 protein is one row after TCRdb ran MiXCR on the 5' RACE reads. The sample gives tens of thousands of distinct CDR3 sequences, under 8% of which show up once; approximately 35% is in the top ten. Stated time point: blood at routine non-recurrence follow-up after resection. Whole RNA, which was extracted from tumor, nontumor lung tissue or frozen PBMC, was sequenced without any cell sorting. The source material was PBMCs, sampled at follow-up. This receptor was obtained from a female donor with early-stage non-small cell lung cancer. The genes are TRBV5-1 and TRBJ2-1; 13 bases fit TRBD2. This chain's CDR3 is CASSSRTSGGLNSYNEQFF. The CDR3 DNA reads TGCGCCAGCAGCTCCCGGACTAGCGGGGGCCTTAACTCCTACAATGAGCAGTTCTTC.